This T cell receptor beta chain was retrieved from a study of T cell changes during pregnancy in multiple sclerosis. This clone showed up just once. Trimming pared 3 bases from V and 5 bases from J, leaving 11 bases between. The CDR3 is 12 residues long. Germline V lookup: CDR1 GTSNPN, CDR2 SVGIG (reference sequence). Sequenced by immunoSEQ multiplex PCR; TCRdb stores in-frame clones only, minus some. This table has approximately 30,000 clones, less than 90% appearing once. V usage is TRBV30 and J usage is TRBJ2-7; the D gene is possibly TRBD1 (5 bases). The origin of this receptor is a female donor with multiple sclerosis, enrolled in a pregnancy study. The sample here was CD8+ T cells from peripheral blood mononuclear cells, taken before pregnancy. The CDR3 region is CAWSVQGDEQYF. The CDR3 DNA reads TGTGCCTGGAGCGTTCAGGGTGACGAGCAGTACTTC.